Listed below are T cell receptor beta chains from one sample, sequenced in a study of blood T cell repertoires in COVID-19. The table came from immunoSEQ multiplex PCR; TCRdb's copy has only in-frame clones and leaves some out. The table includes around 320,000 clones, 65% to 90% detected once. Sequenced material: peripheral blood. The source is a human donor in a cohort sampled during active COVID-19. Both conserved end residues are part of each CDR3. D genes are given only for firm matches. Not every row has a clone size; where given, it reads once, few, many or a size class.

TRBJ2-6	many	TRBV12-3/TRBV12-4	.	TGTGCCACCAAAGGCGGTGGGGCCAACGTCCTGACTTTC	CATKGGGANVLTF
TRBJ2-7	.	TRBV9	.	TGTGCCAGCAGCGTAGTAGTGGAGTCGGCCTACGAGCAGTACTTC	CASSVVVESAYEQYF
TRBJ2-3	.	TRBV9	TRBD1	TGTGCCAGCAGCGTAGCAGGGGGCATGACAGATACGCAGTATTTT	CASSVAGGMTDTQYF
TRBJ2-1	.	TRBV30	TRBD2	TGTGCCTGGAGTCGGGGGGGGGTCCGCAATGAGCAGTTCTTC	CAWSRGGVRNEQFF
TRBJ1-6	few	TRBV7-9	.	TGTGCCAGCAGCCTATCAAGTCTACCCCTCCACTTT	CASSLSSLPLHF
TRBJ2-1	.	TRBV7-6	.	TGTGCCAGCAGCTTAAGCCCCGGCAGGATTGGCAATGAGCAGTTCTTC	CASSLSPGRIGNEQFF
TRBJ1-5	few	TRBV20-1	.	TGCAGTGCTAGTCACCGGGTCGATCAGCCCCAGCATTTT	CSASHRVDQPQHF
TRBJ2-5	.	TRBV6-5	TRBD2	TGTGCCAGCACTATAGCGGGGGGGCTTGAGACCCAGTACTTC	CASTIAGGLETQYF
TRBJ1-2	.	TRBV2	TRBD1	TGTGCCAGCAGTCTTACAGGGGGTGTCTATGGCTACACCTTC	CASSLTGGVYGYTF
TRBJ2-2	.	TRBV7-3	.	TGTGCCAGCAGCCCCTCGGGGAGGCCCAACACCGGGGAGCTGTTTTTT	CASSPSGRPNTGELFF
TRBJ1-1	few	TRBV5-1	.	TGCGCCAGCAGCGACGGGATTCACACTGAAGCTTTCTTT	CASSDGIHTEAFF
TRBJ2-7	.	TRBV10-2	.	TGCGCCAGCAGAGAATTTAGCGCCGCCTACGAGCAGTACTTC	CASREFSAAYEQYF
TRBJ2-3	.	TRBV7-9	.	TGTGCCAGCAGCCCACCTACGGGTACGCAGTATTTT	CASSPPTGTQYF
TRBJ1-5	.	TRBV2	.	TGTGCCAGCAGCGGTAGTGTACAGCCCCAGCATTTT	CASSGSVQPQHF
TRBJ2-5	.	TRBV30	.	TGTGCCTGGAAAGCACTAGCATTCCAAGAGACCCAGTACTTC	CAWKALAFQETQYF
TRBJ1-6	.	TRBV30	TRBD1	TGTGCCTGGAGTTCCGGGACAGGGGGTTCACCCCTCCACTTT	CAWSSGTGGSPLHF
TRBJ1-1	.	TRBV7-3	.	TGTGCCAGCAGCTATCAGGTTGACACTGAAGCTTTCTTT	CASSYQVDTEAFF
TRBJ2-2	.	TRBV12-5	.	TGTGCTAGTGGTTTGGTACTAGGGAACACCGGGGAGCTGTTTTTT	CASGLVLGNTGELFF
TRBJ1-1	.	TRBV6-5	.	TGTGCCAGCAGCCCCACAGGGATGAACACTGAAGCTTTCTTT	CASSPTGMNTEAFF
TRBJ2-3	.	TRBV24-1	TRBD1	TGTGCCACCAGTGAAAACAGGGGGCCCAGCACAGATACGCAGTATTTT	CATSENRGPSTDTQYF
TRBJ1-1	.	TRBV7-9	.	TGTGCCAGCAGCTTAGAAGGGGTAACTGAAGCTTTCTTT	CASSLEGVTEAFF
TRBJ2-7	.	TRBV19	.	TGTGCCAGGGGCAGGGTCCTCTCCTACGAGCAGTACTTC	CARGRVLSYEQYF
TRBJ2-1	.	TRBV10-1	TRBD2	TGCGCCAGCAGCGGGGGGGAATCCTACAATGAGCAGTTCTTC	CASSGGESYNEQFF
TRBJ1-2	.	TRBV30	.	TGTGCCTGGAGTGCTCCTTGGGGGGTAGGCTATGGCTACACCTTC	CAWSAPWGVGYGYTF
TRBJ2-7	.	TRBV5-8	TRBD2	TGTGCCAGCAGCTTTTGGACTAGCCCGAGGAGTGAGCAGTACTTC	CASSFWTSPRSEQYF
TRBJ2-1	once	TRBV24-1	TRBD1	TGTGCCACCAGTGAACCAGGGGGCTCCTACAATGAGCAGTTCTTC	CATSEPGGSYNEQFF
TRBJ1-2	.	TRBV19	.	TGTGCCAGTAGTTACACTCGGGGATCAAACTATGGCTACACCTTC	CASSYTRGSNYGYTF
TRBJ1-4	.	TRBV18	.	TGTGCCAGCTCAATTGGGTTGGAGAAACTGTTTTTT	CASSIGLEKLFF
TRBJ2-3	.	TRBV6-5	.	TGTGCCAGCAGGACTAGCACAGATACGCAGTATTTT	CASRTSTDTQYF
TRBJ2-3	.	TRBV27	.	TGTGCCAGCAGTTTAATAGTGGCCAAAGAGGCAGATACGCAGTATTTT	CASSLIVAKEADTQYF
TRBJ1-4	.	TRBV7-9	TRBD1	TGTGCCAGCAGCTTAGGGTCTTCGTGGACAGGGACAGAATTTGAAAAACTGTTTTTT	CASSLGSSWTGTEFEKLFF
TRBJ2-7	.	TRBV7-2	.	TGTGCCAGCACCCCCGGGGAAAGTGGATTCGAGCAGTACTTC	CASTPGESGFEQYF
TRBJ1-1	.	TRBV5-1	.	TGCGCCAGCAGCTTGTTGACAGGGAACACTGAAGCTTTCTTT	CASSLLTGNTEAFF
TRBJ1-2	few	TRBV13	.	TGTGCCAGCAGCTCGCAGGGAATAGCAGATGGCTACACCTTC	CASSSQGIADGYTF
TRBJ1-2	.	TRBV27	.	TGTGCCAGCAGTTTAGACGCTGGGGCAGTCTATGGCTACACCTTC	CASSLDAGAVYGYTF
TRBJ2-6	.	TRBV28	.	TGTGCCAGCAGTTTCCTCCCAAGGGGCTTCCCACCTGGGGCCAACGTCCTGACTTTC	CASSFLPRGFPPGANVLTF
TRBJ1-5	.	TRBV7-9	.	TGTGCCAGCAGCCCCAGTTTCTTAGGGGTCAATCAGCCCCAGCATTTT	CASSPSFLGVNQPQHF
TRBJ2-7	.	TRBV27	TRBD2	TGTGCCAGCAGTTTCCGCGGGGGGACCTACGAGCAGTACTTC	CASSFRGGTYEQYF
TRBJ1-2	.	TRBV5-1	TRBD1	TGCGCCAGCAGCTTGGCAATTATAGACAGGGGGGAGAGTGGCTACACCTTC	CASSLAIIDRGESGYTF
TRBJ2-3	.	TRBV7-9	.	TGTGCCAGCAGCCAACAGGGTCACAGCACAGATACGCAGTATTTT	CASSQQGHSTDTQYF
TRBJ2-4	once	TRBV5-8	.	TGTGCCAGCATCCGAAACATTCAGTACTTC	CASIRNIQYF
TRBJ2-5	.	TRBV5-1	.	TGCGCCAGCAGCCCGGAGGTGACTAATCAAGAGACCCAGTACTTC	CASSPEVTNQETQYF
TRBJ2-1	.	TRBV11-3	.	TGTGCCAGCAGCTTGGGGCAGGGTGGTGGCAATGAGCAGTTCTTC	CASSLGQGGGNEQFF
TRBJ1-3	many	TRBV6-5	.	TGTGCCAGCAGGGCCAGGGAATTAGGAAACACCATATATTTT	CASRARELGNTIYF
TRBJ1-5	once	TRBV5-1	TRBD1	TGCGCCAGCAGCGAAACAGGGGAACAGCCCCAGCATTTT	CASSETGEQPQHF
TRBJ2-7	.	TRBV3-1/TRBV3-2	.	TGTGCCAGCAGCCAAAGGAGCCACTACGAGCAGTACTTC	CASSQRSHYEQYF
TRBJ1-2	few	TRBV20-1	.	TGCAGTGCTACCCCCAGGGTGGACTACACCTTC	CSATPRVDYTF
TRBJ2-1	.	TRBV11-3	TRBD2	TGTGCCAGCAGCAAAACCCCCGGGACTAGCGTGCGCAATGAGCAGTTCTTC	CASSKTPGTSVRNEQFF
TRBJ1-6	.	TRBV19	TRBD1	TGTGCCAGTAGCAGGGGGAATAATTCACCCCTCCACTTT	CASSRGNNSPLHF
TRBJ2-3	.	TRBV19	TRBD1	TGTGCCAGTAGTATACAAGGGACAGATCCGCAGTATTTT	CASSIQGTDPQYF
TRBJ2-1	.	TRBV4-1	.	TGCGCCAGCAGCGGCACTAGCAATGAGCAGTTCTTC	CASSGTSNEQFF
TRBJ2-7	.	TRBV7-3	TRBD2	TGTGCCAGCAGCCCGCAAGCGGGGCCGACCTACGAGCAGTACTTC	CASSPQAGPTYEQYF
TRBJ2-5	.	TRBV24-1	TRBD1	TGTGCCACCAGTGAAAACAGGGGCCAGACCCAGTACTTC	CATSENRGQTQYF
TRBJ2-5	.	TRBV7-2	TRBD2	TGTGCCAGCAGCTTGGTAGCGGGCGATGGGACCCAGTACTTC	CASSLVAGDGTQYF
TRBJ2-4	.	TRBV6-5	.	TGTGCCAGCAGTTACCAGACAGCCTCTCCAATAAACATTCAGTACTTC	CASSYQTASPINIQYF
TRBJ2-3	many	TRBV6-2/TRBV6-3	TRBD2	TGTGCCAGCAGTTCCGGGACTACCACAGATACGCAGTATTTT	CASSSGTTTDTQYF